The 2 T cell receptor beta chains below were found in one sample sequenced in a study of blood T cell repertoires in COVID-19. This table comes from immunoSEQ multiplex PCR, and its TCRdb copy is limited to in-frame clones, with some not included. Of 150,000 to 250,000 clones in the sample, 79% are singletons; the top ten hold under 7%. The sample was peripheral blood. The source of these receptors is a woman aged 40 to 50 with COVID-19, enrolled during active disease.

The chain links TRBV7-2 to TRBJ1-1, with D possibly matching TRBD1 (6 bases). CDR3 length equals 14 residues. The germline CDR1 and CDR2 sequences are SGHTA and FQGNSA. Trimming shortened V by 2 bases and J by 8 bases, and 15 bases separated the two germline ends. The CDR3 region is CASSLQPDSPEAFF. CDR3 nucleotide sequence: TGTGCCAGCAGCTTACAACCGGACAGCCCCGAAGCTTTCTTT.

The V call is TRBV10-3, the J call TRBJ1-2; D not resolved. Trimming pared 0 bases from V and 0 bases from J, leaving 8 bases between. There are 15 residues in the CDR3. Germline lookup yields CDR1 ENHRY and CDR2 SYGVKD. The CDR3 DNA sequence: TGTGCCATCAGTGAGTCGAGAGTACCTAACTATGGCTACACCTTC. Amino acid sequence: CAISESRVPNYGYTF.